This record looks at one T cell receptor beta chain sequence and its context. No antigen is known for it. The data stem from a study of OX40 agonist ivuxolimab in advanced cancers. Study as a whole: Every 2 weeks, ivuxolimab was infused into the patients intravenously at between 0.01 and 10 mg/kg.

The CDR3 is 15 residues long. The germline V gene has CDR1 SGHRS and CDR2 YFSETQ. The ends were cut back, 4 bases at V and 1 base at J, with 12 bases in the middle. Study findings and constraints: Relative to CD4+, CD8+ T cells held more expanded clones on average.

Systemic immunosuppression or autoimmune disease history was grounds to exclude patients. TCRdb keeps only in-frame clones here, not all; method: immunoSEQ multiplex PCR. The table lists fewer than 60,000 clones, 80% to 90% of them singletons, with approximately 1.7% in the top ten. The chain carries TRBV5-1 and TRBJ1-5; weak D call: TRBD1 (6 bases). The clonotype originates from an adult with an advanced solid tumor such as melanoma, head and neck, liver or kidney cancer. This material consisted of CD4+ or CD8+ T cells sorted from blood, taken in a trial of the OX40 agonist ivuxolimab. This chain's CDR3 is CASSLDGQSNQPQHF. CDR3 bases: TGCGCCAGCAGCCTGGACGGACAGAGCAATCAGCCCCAGCATTTT.